These 10 T cell receptor beta chains were sequenced from one sample in a study of blood T cell repertoires in COVID-19. Sequenced by immunoSEQ multiplex PCR; TCRdb stores in-frame clones only, minus some. Among about 210,000 clones listed, 92% were seen once. The sample taken for sequencing was peripheral blood. All receptors derive from a man aged 30-40 years with acute or convalescent COVID-19.

The CDR3 loop reads CASSEGTGMQFF. The CDR3, as DNA: TGTGCCAGCAGTGAAGGGACAGGAATGCAGTTCTTC. V usage is TRBV2 and J usage is TRBJ2-1; 7 bases are a match to TRBD1. This CDR3 is built from 12 residues. Germline-derived CDR1 and CDR2 are SNHLY and FYNNEI. The trim removed 1 base at V and 12 bases at J, leaving 3 bases unmatched.

The V call is TRBV19, the J call TRBJ1-1; 9 nucleotides line up with TRBD1. With V trimmed by 0 bases and J by 10 bases, 6 bases remained unmatched. The CDR3 length is 14 residues. Germline V lookup: CDR1 LNHDA, CDR2 SQIVND (reference sequence). CDR3 in DNA: TGTGCCAGTAGTATAGACCCCAGGACAGGGGTAGCTTTCTTT. It encodes CASSIDPRTGVAFF. Complete variable domain (other parts from reference TRBV19 and TRBJ1-1): DGGITQSPKYLFRKEGQNVTLSCEQNLNHDAMYWYRQDPGQGLRLIYYSQIVNDFQKGDIAEGYSVSREKKESFPLTVTSAQKNPTAFYLCASSIDPRTGVAFFGQGTRLTVV.

This clone was detected once. The chain is built from TRBV6-1 and TRBJ2-7, with TRBD1 matching 10 bases. The CDR3 spans 16 residues. From germline, CDR1 is MNHNS and CDR2 SASEGT. The ends lost 4 bases at V and 3 bases at J; junction bases unmatched: 9. CDR3 amino acids: CASSALPGQGNYEQYF. The CDR3 DNA reads TGTGCCAGCAGTGCTTTGCCGGGACAGGGGAACTACGAGCAGTACTTC.

For this clone: Other DNA sequences within the sample encode an identical CDR3. The DNA for the CDR3 is TGTGCCAGCAGTCGGGACAGGGGGGTCTATGGCTACACCTTC. It codes for CASSRDRGVYGYTF. V gene TRBV28 combines with J gene TRBJ1-2; 11 bases agree with TRBD1. Germline CDR1 reads MDHEN; CDR2 reads SYDVKM. The junction had 3 bases not matched to a gene; V was cut back by 5 bases and J by 4 bases. This CDR3 has 14 residues.

The chain carries TRBV7-9 and TRBJ1-6; tentatively, D is TRBD1 (6 bases). Trimming shortened V by 5 bases and J by 7 bases, and 18 bases separated the two germline ends. Germline CDR1 reads SEHNR; CDR2 reads FQNEAQ (reference sequence). The CDR3 sequence is 16 residues long. The CDR3 region is CASSHSITGFNSPLHF. The CDR3 bases are TGTGCCAGCAGCCACTCGATAACAGGGTTCAATTCACCCCTCCACTTT.

The chain recombines TRBV10-1 with TRBJ1-1; no firm D call. Trimming removed 0 bases at V and 5 bases at J, with 10 bases between. Per germline, CDR1 WNHNN and CDR2 SYGVQD (reference sequence). CDR3 size: 14 residues. The CDR3 bases are TGCGCCAGCAGTGAGTCCGGGAGGAGGACTGAAGCTTTCTTT. This encodes CASSESGRRTEAFF.

V is TRBV6-6 and J is TRBJ2-7, with 10 bases that match TRBD1. With V trimmed by 6 bases and J by 3 bases, 8 bases remained unmatched. The CDR3 sequence is 15 residues long. Germline V gene sequence: CDR1 MNHNY, CDR2 SVGAGI (reference sequence). This CDR3 reads CASSRGTGDFYEQYF. CDR3 in DNA: TGTGCCAGCAGCCGGGGGACAGGGGATTTCTACGAGCAGTACTTC.

The chain recombines TRBV11-1 with TRBJ2-2; D remains ambiguous. Trimming cost V 8 bases and J 0 bases, with 7 bases left between them. The V gene's germline CDR1 is SGHAT and CDR2 FQDESV (reference sequence). This CDR3 spans 13 amino acids. The CDR3 is CASAGTNTGELFF. Written as DNA, the CDR3 is TGTGCCAGCGCAGGAACGAACACCGGGGAGCTGTTTTTT.

V usage is TRBV7-9 and J usage is TRBJ1-5, with 7 bases matching TRBD1. The CDR3 has 14 residues. Germline loops: CDR1 SEHNR, CDR2 FQNEAQ (reference sequence). The trim removed 4 bases at V and 3 bases at J, leaving 3 bases unmatched. In nucleotides, the CDR3 is TGTGCCAGCAGCTCGACAGGGATCAATCAGCCCCAGCATTTT. Protein sequence: CASSSTGINQPQHF.

This chain joins TRBV30 and TRBJ1-1, with D uncertain. This CDR3 region has 12 residues. The germline V and J ends were trimmed by 3 bases and 8 bases, with 13 bases remaining between them. Germline values: CDR1 GTSNPN, CDR2 SVGIG (reference sequence). The CDR3 DNA sequence: TGTGCCTGGAGCGTGACAACCTCGGAAGCTTTCTTT. It translates to CAWSVTTSEAFF.